The T cell receptor beta chain under discussion was sequenced for a study of cytomegalovirus exposure and HLA in healthy donors. V shed 1 base and J shed 5 bases, with 8 bases lying between them. Germline CDR1 and CDR2: MGHRA and YSYEKL. This CDR3 has 14 residues. PCR involved 60 Vbeta and 13 Jbeta primers. The protocol was immunoSEQ multiplex PCR, while the TCRdb copy is restricted to in-frame clones and leaves out a portion. The sample lists a few hundred thousand clones, around two thirds occurring once. Sequencing was done on a sample of PBMCs. The chain employs TRBV4-1 and TRBJ2-2; D remains ambiguous. The sequence derives from a female donor in good health and CMV-seronegative. The CDR3 nucleotides read TGCGCCAGCAGCCAAGGGGCCCTAACCGGGGAGCTGTTTTTT. It translates to CASSQGALTGELFF.